The present TCR beta chain was sequenced within a study of OX40 agonist ivuxolimab in advanced cancers. For context, the study as a whole: Ivuxolimab was a fully human IgG2 agonistic monoclonal antibody targeting the costimulatory receptor OX40 (CD134). The paper covers the monotherapy dose-escalation part of the phase I ivuxolimab trial, which included N of about 51 patients. Intravenous ivuxolimab was administered to patients every 2 weeks at six dose levels: 0.01, 0.1, 0.3, 1.5, 3 and 10 mg/kg. Patients were allowed to have had prior anti-PD-1, anti-PD-L1 or anti-CTLA-4 therapy, and 30% to 40% of the dose-escalation patients had previously received checkpoint inhibitors. Peripheral TCRbeta sequencing was intended to test whether TCR sequence diversity was altered and clonal T-cell expansion was caused by ivuxolimab. Three dose-escalation patients achieved partial responses, one with hepatocellular carcinoma and two with cutaneous melanoma. A male proportion of 82.7% and a mean age of roughly 55 years, ranging from roughly 23 to 90, were recorded for the dose-escalation cohort. Among the approximately 50 dose-escalation patients, about 20 had hepatocellular carcinoma, approximately 15 melanoma, 9 renal cell carcinoma and 9 head and neck cancer.

General findings and caveats noted by the study authors: Partial responders in the 0.1-3.0 mg/kg groups had among the lowest normalized peripheral clonal expansion, especially among CD8+ T cells. At doses from 0.1 to 3.0 mg/kg, clonal expansion was seen in both CD4+ and CD8+ blood T cells between baseline and week 6. Low levels of normalized T-cell clonal expansion were also seen in some patients who did not respond. After ivuxolimab, expanded clones were on average more numerous among CD8+ T cells than among CD4+ T cells. Antigen specificity was not determined for the clonally expanded peripheral T cells.

Genomic DNA was isolated from the sorted cells so that the TCRbeta CDR3 region could be sequenced. TCRbeta CDR3 regions were sequenced using the immunoSEQ Assay. The table comes from immuneACCESS by way of TCRdb, which keeps in-frame sequences with V and J called. Part of the clones is missing from these tables; in studies checked, under half for an unresolved V gene and the rest for unknown reasons. Within this sample are 65,000 to 80,000 clones, with roughly nine tenths of them counted one time only. The ten largest clones represent about an eighth of the sample. The trial excluded patients who had a history of autoimmune disease or were on systemic immunosuppression. Peripheral blood for TCR sequencing was drawn from every dose cohort at baseline, at cycle 4 day 1 and at cycle 7 day 1. Samples were obtained from an open-label, multicenter, first-in-human phase I dose-escalation trial of ivuxolimab. Adults with locally advanced or metastatic head and neck squamous cell, hepatocellular, melanoma or renal cell carcinoma were enrolled in the trial. Before TCR sequencing, CD4+ and CD8+ T cells were separately sorted from peripheral blood.

Its CDR3 holds 10 amino acids, cysteine through phenylalanine. The entry retains the CDR3 DNA only, 30 bases that are in frame from base 1. Cut back by 10 bases and 6 bases, the V and J ends lie 6 bases apart. Sequences LNHDA (CDR1) and SQIVND (CDR2) are obtained from the germline V gene (reference sequence). In the case of this clone: Its antigen is still unknown. Per-nucleotide qualities are absent, and no much larger clonotype sits a single base away.

The chain joins TRBV19 to TRBJ2-2; no D segment can be confidently identified. The source was CD4+ or CD8+ T cells sorted from blood, collected in a trial of the OX40 agonist ivuxolimab. This TCR derives from an adult with an advanced solid tumor such as melanoma, head and neck, liver or kidney cancer. The DNA is TGTGCCACCTTCGCCGGGGAGCTGTTTTTT. Protein translation: CATFAGELFF. The variable domain in full, with residues beyond the CDR3 obtained from the reference TRBV19 and TRBJ2-2 genes, is DGGITQSPKYLFRKEGQNVTLSCEQNLNHDAMYWYRQDPGQGLRLIYYSQIVNDFQKGDIAEGYSVSREKKESFPLTVTSAQKNPTAFYLCATFAGELFFGEGSRLTVL.